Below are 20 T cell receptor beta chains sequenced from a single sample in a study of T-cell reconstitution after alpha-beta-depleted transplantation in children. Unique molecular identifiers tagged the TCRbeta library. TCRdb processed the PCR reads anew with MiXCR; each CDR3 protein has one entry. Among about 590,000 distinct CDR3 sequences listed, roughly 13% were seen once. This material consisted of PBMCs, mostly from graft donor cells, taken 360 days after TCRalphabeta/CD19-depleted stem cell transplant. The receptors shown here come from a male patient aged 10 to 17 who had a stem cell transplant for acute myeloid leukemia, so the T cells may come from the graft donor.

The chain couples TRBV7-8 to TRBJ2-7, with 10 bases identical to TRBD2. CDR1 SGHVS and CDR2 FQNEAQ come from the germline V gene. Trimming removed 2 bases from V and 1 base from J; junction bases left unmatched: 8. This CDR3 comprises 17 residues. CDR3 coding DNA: TGTGCCAGCAGCTTAATAGCGGGAGGCTTCCGTTCCTACGAGCAGTACTTC. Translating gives CASSLIAGGFRSYEQYF.

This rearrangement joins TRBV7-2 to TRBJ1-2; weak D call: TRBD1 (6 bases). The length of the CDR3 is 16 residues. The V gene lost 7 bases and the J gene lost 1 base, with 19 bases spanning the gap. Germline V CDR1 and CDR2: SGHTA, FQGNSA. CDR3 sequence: CASIHSGGAINYGYTF. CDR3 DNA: TGTGCCAGCATCCATTCGGGGGGCGCGATTAACTATGGCTACACCTTC.

CDR3 protein: CASREITGSPLHF. The CDR3 DNA sequence: TGTGCCAGCAGAGAGATAACCGGATCACCCCTCCACTTT. The chain is built from TRBV7-8 and TRBJ1-6; no definite D call. CDR1 and CDR2 from the germline V gene are SGHVS and FQNEAQ. The CDR3 covers 13 residues. Trimming stripped 6 bases from V and 10 bases from J, with 13 bases between.

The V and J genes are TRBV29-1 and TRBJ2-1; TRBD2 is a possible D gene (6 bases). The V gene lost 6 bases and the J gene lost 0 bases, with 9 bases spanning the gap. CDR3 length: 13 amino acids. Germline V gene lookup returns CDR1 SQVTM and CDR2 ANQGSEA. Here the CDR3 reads CSVIAVSYNEQFF. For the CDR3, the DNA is TGCAGCGTGATAGCGGTCTCCTACAATGAGCAGTTCTTC.

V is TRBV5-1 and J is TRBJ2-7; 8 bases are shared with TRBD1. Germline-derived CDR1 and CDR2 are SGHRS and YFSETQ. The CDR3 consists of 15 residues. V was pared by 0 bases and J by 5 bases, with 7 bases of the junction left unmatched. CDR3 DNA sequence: TGCGCCAGCAGCTTGGGGTGGACAGGGACGAACGAGCAGTACTTC. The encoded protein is CASSLGWTGTNEQYF.

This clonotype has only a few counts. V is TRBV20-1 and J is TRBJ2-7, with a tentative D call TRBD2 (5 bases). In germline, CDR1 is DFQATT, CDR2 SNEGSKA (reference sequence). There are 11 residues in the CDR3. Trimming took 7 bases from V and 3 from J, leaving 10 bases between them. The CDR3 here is CSVRTLYEQYF. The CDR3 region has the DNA TGCAGTGTCAGGACTCTCTACGAGCAGTACTTC.

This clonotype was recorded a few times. In DNA, the CDR3 is TGTGCCAGCAGCCAAGATGAAGGGGGCCGAGTGAAGAATACGCAGTATTTT. It is translated as CASSQDEGGRVKNTQYF. This sequence joins TRBV4-2 and TRBJ2-3; 7 bases agree with TRBD1. Per the germline V gene, CDR1 is LGHNA and CDR2 is YNFKEQ. Trimming cost V 0 bases and J 7 bases; bases outside gene matches: 13. This CDR3 contains 17 residues.

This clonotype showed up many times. Written as DNA, the CDR3 is TGTGCCAGCAGCCCTCAGGTCTACGAGCAGTACTTC. Translating gives CASSPQVYEQYF. The chain joins TRBV28 to TRBJ2-7; D ambiguous. Germline lookup yields CDR1 MDHEN and CDR2 SYDVKM. V was pared by 6 bases and J by 3 bases, with 9 bases between. This CDR3 has 12 amino acids.

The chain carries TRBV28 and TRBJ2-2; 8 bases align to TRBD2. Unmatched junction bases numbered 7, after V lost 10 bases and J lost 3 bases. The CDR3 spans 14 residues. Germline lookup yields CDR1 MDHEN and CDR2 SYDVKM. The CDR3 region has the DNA TGTGCCACCGCCGGGACTAGGTACACCGGGGAGCTGTTTTTT. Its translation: CATAGTRYTGELFF.

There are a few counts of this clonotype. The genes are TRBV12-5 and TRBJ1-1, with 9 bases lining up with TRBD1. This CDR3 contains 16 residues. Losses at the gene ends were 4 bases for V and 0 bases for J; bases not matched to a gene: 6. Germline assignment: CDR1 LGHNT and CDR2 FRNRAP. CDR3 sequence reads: CASGSGTGIMNTEAFF. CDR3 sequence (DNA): TGTGCTAGTGGTTCAGGGACAGGGATAATGAACACTGAAGCTTTCTTT.

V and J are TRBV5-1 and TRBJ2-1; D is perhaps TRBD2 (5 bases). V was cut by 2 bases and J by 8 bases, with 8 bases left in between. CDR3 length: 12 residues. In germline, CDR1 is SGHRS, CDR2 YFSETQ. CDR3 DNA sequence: TGCGCCAGCAGCTTTGCCGGGGATGAGCAGTTCTTC. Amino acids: CASSFAGDEQFF.

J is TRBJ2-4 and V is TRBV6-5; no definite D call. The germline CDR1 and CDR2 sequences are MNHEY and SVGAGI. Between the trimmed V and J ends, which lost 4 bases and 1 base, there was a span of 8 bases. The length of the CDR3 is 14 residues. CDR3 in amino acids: CASSFTWAKNIQYF. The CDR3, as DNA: TGTGCCAGCAGTTTTACTTGGGCCAAAAACATTCAGTACTTC.

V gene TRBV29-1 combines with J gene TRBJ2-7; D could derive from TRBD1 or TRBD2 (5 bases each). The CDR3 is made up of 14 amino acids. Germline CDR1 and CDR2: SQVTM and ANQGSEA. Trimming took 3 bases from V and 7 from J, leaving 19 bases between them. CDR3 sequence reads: CSVEGPGKEGEQYF. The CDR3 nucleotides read TGCAGCGTTGAGGGTCCCGGGAAAGAGGGGGAGCAGTACTTC.

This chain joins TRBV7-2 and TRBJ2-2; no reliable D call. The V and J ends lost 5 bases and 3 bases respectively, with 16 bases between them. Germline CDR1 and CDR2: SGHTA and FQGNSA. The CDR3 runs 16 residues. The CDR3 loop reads CASSPRPRTYTGELFF. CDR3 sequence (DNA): TGTGCCAGCAGCCCCCGCCCCCGCACCTACACCGGGGAGCTGTTTTTT.

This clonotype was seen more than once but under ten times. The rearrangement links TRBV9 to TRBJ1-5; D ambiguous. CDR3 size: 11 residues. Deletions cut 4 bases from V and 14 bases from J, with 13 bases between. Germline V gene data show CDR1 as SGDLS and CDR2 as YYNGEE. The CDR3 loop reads CASSSGREKHF. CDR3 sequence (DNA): TGTGCCAGCAGCTCCGGACGGGAAAAGCATTTT.

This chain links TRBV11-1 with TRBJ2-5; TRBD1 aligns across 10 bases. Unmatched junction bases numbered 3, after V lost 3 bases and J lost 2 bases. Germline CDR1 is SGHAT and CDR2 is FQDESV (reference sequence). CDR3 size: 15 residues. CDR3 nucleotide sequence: TGTGCCAGCAGCTTTGGGGACAGGGGACAAGAGACCCAGTACTTC. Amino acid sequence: CASSFGDRGQETQYF.

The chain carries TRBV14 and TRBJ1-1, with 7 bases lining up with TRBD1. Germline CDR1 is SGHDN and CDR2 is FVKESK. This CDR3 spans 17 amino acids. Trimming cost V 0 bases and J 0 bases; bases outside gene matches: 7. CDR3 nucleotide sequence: TGTGCCAGCAGCCAAGAACTGGGACAGACCATGAACACTGAAGCTTTCTTT. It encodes CASSQELGQTMNTEAFF.

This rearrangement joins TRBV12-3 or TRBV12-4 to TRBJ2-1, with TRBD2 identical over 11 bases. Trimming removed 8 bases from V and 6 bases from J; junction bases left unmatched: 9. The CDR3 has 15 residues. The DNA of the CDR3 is TGTGCCAGCCGCACCGGGACTAGCGGTTTCAATGAGCAGTTCTTC. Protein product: CASRTGTSGFNEQFF.

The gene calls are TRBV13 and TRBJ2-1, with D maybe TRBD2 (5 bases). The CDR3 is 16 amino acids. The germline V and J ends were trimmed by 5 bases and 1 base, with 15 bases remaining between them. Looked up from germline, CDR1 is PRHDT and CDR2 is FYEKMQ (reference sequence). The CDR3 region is CASSEPSSGSYNEQFF. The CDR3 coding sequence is TGTGCCAGCAGCGAACCCTCGAGCGGTTCCTACAATGAGCAGTTCTTC.

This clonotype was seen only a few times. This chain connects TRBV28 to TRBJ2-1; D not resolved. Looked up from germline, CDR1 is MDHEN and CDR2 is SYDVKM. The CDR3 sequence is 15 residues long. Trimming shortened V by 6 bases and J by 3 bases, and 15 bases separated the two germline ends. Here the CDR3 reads CASSSTSRYYNEQFF. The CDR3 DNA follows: TGTGCCAGCAGCTCTACGTCTCGATACTACAATGAGCAGTTCTTC.